The 19 T cell receptor beta chains below come from one sample, sequenced in a study of radiotherapy plus CTLA-4 blockade in lung cancer. Sequencing used immunoSEQ multiplex PCR; TCRdb keeps in-frame clones, though not all of them. Among more than 55,000 clones, about 80% were seen once, and the ten largest hold around 6%. The source was peripheral blood, collected from a patient treated with radiotherapy plus ipilimumab. The receptors shown here come from a human donor with non-small cell lung cancer whose response to radiotherapy plus ipilimumab could not be evaluated.

The V and J genes are TRBV29-1 and TRBJ2-7, with TRBD1 identical over 9 bases. Germline CDR1 reads SQVTM; CDR2 reads ANQGSEA. This CDR3 contains 14 residues. J was trimmed by 2 bases and V by 6 bases; bases with no gene match: 8. This CDR3 reads CSVRDRVRPYEQYF. The CDR3 region has the DNA TGCAGCGTGCGGGACAGGGTTCGCCCCTACGAGCAGTACTTC.

This clone was seen just once. The chain recombines TRBV5-8 with TRBJ2-2; 7 nucleotides match TRBD1. Germline CDR1 is SGHTS and CDR2 is YDEGEE. Germline trimming cut 1 base from V and 0 bases from J; bases unmatched to any gene: 9. The length of the CDR3 is 18 residues. The DNA of the CDR3 is TGTGCCAGCAGCTTGCGATGGGACAGCGCAGCGAACACCGGGGAGCTGTTTTTT. This gives the protein CASSLRWDSAANTGELFF.

This rearrangement joins TRBV4-1 to TRBJ2-7; TRBD2 matches at 15 bases. Germline lookup yields CDR1 MGHRA and CDR2 YSYEKL. V was clipped by 9 bases and J by 4 bases; unmatched bases: 16. This CDR3 comprises 18 residues. The CDR3 loop is CASTLGTSGGTEKYEQYF. In DNA form, the CDR3 reads TGCGCCAGTACACTAGGGACTAGCGGGGGGACGGAAAAGTACGAGCAGTACTTC.

The chain uses TRBV5-1 and TRBJ1-1, with TRBD1 as a possible D gene (5 bases). V was shortened by 5 bases and J by 4 bases, with 15 bases between the two germline ends. CDR1 is SGHRS, CDR2 YFSETQ, per germline. The CDR3 runs to 14 residues. The CDR3: CASSEGAGGTEAFF. CDR3 coding DNA: TGCGCCAGCAGTGAAGGCGCGGGGGGCACTGAAGCTTTCTTT. The full variable domain, in which reference TRBV5-1 and TRBJ1-1 provide the parts outside the CDR3, is KAGVTQTPRYLIKTRGQQVTLSCSPISGHRSVSWYQQTPGQGLQFLFEYFSETQRNKGNFPGRFSGRQFSNSRSEMNVSTLELGDSALYLCASSEGAGGTEAFFGQGTRLTVV.

This chain joins TRBV28 and TRBJ2-7; D is possibly TRBD1 (6 bases). Per the germline V gene, CDR1 is MDHEN and CDR2 is SYDVKM. Trimming took 7 bases from V and 1 from J, leaving 11 bases between them. The CDR3 spans 13 residues. The CDR3, as DNA: TGTGCCAGCACCGGGACACCTTCCTACGAGCAGTACTTC. Encoded protein: CASTGTPSYEQYF.

J is TRBJ1-2 and V is TRBV7-9; TRBD1 matches at 7 bases. The CDR3 contains 13 residues. CDR1 is SEHNR, CDR2 FQNEAQ, per germline (reference sequence). V shed 4 bases and J 5 bases; nucleotides not matched to a gene: 4. The CDR3 region is CASSSRTGYGYTF. The CDR3 coding sequence is TGTGCCAGCAGCTCCCGGACAGGTTATGGCTACACCTTC. Full variable domain (outside the CDR3, taken from reference TRBV7-9 and TRBJ1-2): DTGVSQNPRHKITKRGQNVTFRCDPISEHNRLYWYRQTLGQGPEFLTYFQNEAQLEKSRLLSDRFSAERPKGSFSTLEIQRTEQGDSAMYLCASSSRTGYGYTFGSGTRLTVV.

This chain connects TRBV18 to TRBJ2-1; unclear D gene. Germline V CDR1 and CDR2: KGHSH, LQKENI. V lost 1 base and J lost 5, with 6 bases in between. This CDR3 contains 13 residues. CDR3 region: CASSPLRDNEQFF. For the CDR3, the DNA is TGTGCCAGCTCACCACTCCGGGACAATGAGCAGTTCTTC.

V and J are TRBV11-2 and TRBJ2-5, with TRBD2 matching over 11 bases. Germline-derived CDR1 and CDR2 are SGHAT and FQNNGV. The trim removed 7 bases at V and 2 bases at J, leaving 15 bases unmatched. The CDR3 contains 18 residues. This CDR3 is CASIAGYWLAGGQETQYF. CDR3 coding DNA: TGTGCCAGCATAGCAGGTTATTGGCTAGCGGGGGGTCAAGAGACCCAGTACTTC.

V and J are TRBV5-4 and TRBJ2-3, with 10 bases identical to TRBD2. The germline V gene encodes CDR1 SGHNT and CDR2 YYREEE (reference sequence). With 4 bases clipped from V and 1 base from J, the junction kept 6 bases outside the gene matches. The CDR3 sequence is 16 residues long. In DNA form, the CDR3 reads TGTGCCAGCAGCCCCCCCGGGACTAGCGGCACAGATACGCAGTATTTT. Translation gives CASSPPGTSGTDTQYF.

The chain employs TRBV5-1 and TRBJ2-3, with D possibly being TRBD2 (5 bases). The CDR3 has 15 amino acids. Germline CDR1 and CDR2: SGHRS and YFSETQ. Trimming cost V 2 bases and J 1 base, with 11 bases left between them. Here the CDR3 reads CASSLTSSRTDTQYF. The CDR3 DNA is TGCGCCAGCAGCTTAACTAGTTCCCGCACAGATACGCAGTATTTT.

V and J are TRBV29-1 and TRBJ2-7; D might be TRBD1 (5 bases). Trimming stripped 7 bases from V and 7 bases from J, with 23 bases between. This CDR3 contains 14 residues. The germline gives CDR1 SQVTM, CDR2 ANQGSEA. CDR3 protein: CSALPGPGLGEQYF. The CDR3 DNA is TGCAGCGCCCTCCCAGGACCAGGGCTTGGGGAGCAGTACTTC.

The sample holds one count of this clone. V and J are TRBV11-3 and TRBJ2-7, with D unresolved. V lost 2 bases and J 5 bases, leaving 10 bases between the germline ends. The CDR3 length is 13 residues. Germline V gene sequence: CDR1 SGHNT, CDR2 YENEEA. The CDR3 loop is CASSLSQSHEQYF. The CDR3 nucleotides are TGTGCCAGCAGCTTATCACAGTCCCACGAGCAGTACTTC.

The rearrangement joins TRBV18 to TRBJ2-7; weak D call: TRBD1 (5 bases). This CDR3 has 17 residues. Germline lookup yields CDR1 KGHSH and CDR2 LQKENI. V was shortened by 1 base and J by 1 base, with 17 bases between the two germline ends. CDR3 sequence reads: CASSPRVGPRVSYEQYF. The CDR3 region has the DNA TGTGCCAGCTCACCACGAGTGGGGCCCCGAGTTTCCTACGAGCAGTACTTC.

The rearrangement joins TRBV7-2 to TRBJ2-7, with D maybe TRBD2 (5 bases). Germline V CDR1 and CDR2: SGHTA, FQGNSA. V lost 1 base and J lost 3, with 16 bases in between. There are 16 residues in the CDR3. The CDR3 sequence is CASSLGYGINGYEQYF. CDR3 DNA sequence: TGTGCCAGCAGCTTAGGATACGGGATTAATGGCTACGAGCAGTACTTC.

J is TRBJ1-1 and V is TRBV5-1; D uncertain. V lost 3 bases, J lost 4 bases, and 16 bases lay in between. In germline, CDR1 is SGHRS, CDR2 YFSETQ. This CDR3 has 15 residues. The CDR3: CASSSDPARSTEAFF. Written as DNA, the CDR3 is TGCGCCAGCAGCTCTGACCCGGCCCGGAGCACTGAAGCTTTCTTT.

This clone has only a few counts. The chain uses TRBV7-6 and TRBJ1-1, with a tentative D call TRBD1 (5 bases). The V and J ends lost 7 bases and 3 bases respectively, with 9 bases between them. Germline V gene lookup returns CDR1 SGHVS and CDR2 FNYEAQ. The CDR3 extends over 12 amino acids. The CDR3, as DNA: TGTGCCAGCAAAGGGGCGTACACTGAAGCTTTCTTT. Protein: CASKGAYTEAFF. Drawing the rest from reference TRBV7-6 and TRBJ1-1, the complete variable domain is GAGVSQSPRYKVTKRGQDVALRCDPISGHVSLYWYRQALGQGPEFLTYFNYEAQQDKSGLPNDRFSAERPEGSISTLTIQRTEQRDSAMYRCASKGAYTEAFFGQGTRLTVV.

The rearrangement links TRBV5-1 to TRBJ1-2; 7 nucleotides line up with TRBD1. CDR1 is SGHRS and CDR2 is YFSETQ in the germline V gene. The CDR3 is made up of 16 amino acids. Trimming at V came to 0 bases and at J to 8 bases, leaving 13 bases not matched to a gene. This CDR3 is CASSLGGGQAIVGYTF. The CDR3 region has the DNA TGCGCCAGCAGCTTGGGGGGAGGACAGGCTATAGTCGGCTACACCTTC.

This rearrangement joins TRBV7-2 to TRBJ1-5, with D maybe TRBD1 (5 bases). The V gene lost 5 bases and the J gene lost 1 base, with 9 bases spanning the gap. Germline-derived CDR1 and CDR2 are SGHTA and FQGNSA. The CDR3 is made up of 14 amino acids. The DNA for the CDR3 is TGTGCCAGCAGCCCCCACAGGAGCAATCAGCCCCAGCATTTT. It encodes CASSPHRSNQPQHF.

This clone was seen a few times. The chain links TRBV25-1 to TRBJ2-7; TRBD1 might be the D (6 bases). Germline V lookup: CDR1 MGHDK, CDR2 SYGVNS. The CDR3 loop spans 15 amino acids. Trimming removed 3 bases at V and 2 bases at J, with 14 bases between. The CDR3 DNA follows: TGTGCCAGCAGTGAGTTACAGGGTCGGACCTACGAGCAGTACTTC. Translation: CASSELQGRTYEQYF.